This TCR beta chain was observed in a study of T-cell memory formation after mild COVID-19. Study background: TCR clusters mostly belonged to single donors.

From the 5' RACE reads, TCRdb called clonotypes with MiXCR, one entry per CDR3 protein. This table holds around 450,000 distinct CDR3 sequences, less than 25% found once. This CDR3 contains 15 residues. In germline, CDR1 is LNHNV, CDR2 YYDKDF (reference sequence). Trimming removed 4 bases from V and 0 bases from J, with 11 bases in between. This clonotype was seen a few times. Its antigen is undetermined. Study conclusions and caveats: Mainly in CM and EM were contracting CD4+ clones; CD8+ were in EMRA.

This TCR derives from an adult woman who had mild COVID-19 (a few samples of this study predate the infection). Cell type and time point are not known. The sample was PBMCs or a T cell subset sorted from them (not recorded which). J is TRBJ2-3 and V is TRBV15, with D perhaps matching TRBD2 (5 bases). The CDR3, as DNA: TGTGCCACCAGCAAATCGGGGTCTAGCACAGATACGCAGTATTTT. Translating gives CATSKSGSSTDTQYF.